This paragraph covers one T cell receptor (beta chain) sequence. No infections or other immune events were documented during collection. These data are taken from a study of identifying expanded T cells in peripheral blood. The protocol was immunoSEQ multiplex PCR, while the TCRdb copy is restricted to in-frame clones and leaves out a portion. The data contain about 100,000 clones, around nine tenths of them singletons. This CDR3 spans 14 amino acids. V was clipped by 5 bases and J by 1 base, with 11 bases between them. Per the germline V gene, CDR1 is SGHNT and CDR2 is YENEEA. The V and J genes are TRBV11-3 and TRBJ1-1; D unclear. The sequence was obtained from a person aged 18 to 75 in good health. The material sequenced was blood. CDR3 region: CASSRTGGNTEAFF. CDR3 bases: TGTGCCAGCAGCCGTACGGGAGGGAACACTGAAGCTTTCTTT.